Below, one TCR beta chain is given with its context. What it binds is not known. Every patient had relapsed following autologous stem cell transplantation, and cohorts differed in brentuximab vedotin exposure. By magnetic negative selection, CD4+ T cells were purified from thawed PBMCs. This sample stems from a study of PD-1 blockade in classical Hodgkin lymphoma. Whole-study findings and limits: CD4+ TCR diversity rose significantly by C4D1, and CD8+ TCR diversity did not.

Profiled with immunoSEQ multiplex PCR; TCRdb holds only in-frame clones, not every one. The data contain about 35,000 clones, 80% to 95% of them singletons. This TCR was sampled from a human donor with classical Hodgkin lymphoma. The specimen comprised CD4+ T cells from blood, sampled at baseline.

CDR3 nucleotide sequence: TGTGCCAGCAGCGGGAGCGGGAGGTCTTCCGGGGAGCTGTTTTTT. Encoded protein: CASSGSGRSSGELFF. The rearrangement uses TRBV5-4 and TRBJ2-2; TRBD2 matches 9 bases. V dropped 4 bases and J dropped 6; count of bases not matched to a gene: 7. The germline V gene encodes CDR1 SGHNT and CDR2 YYREEE (reference sequence). This CDR3 has 15 amino acids.